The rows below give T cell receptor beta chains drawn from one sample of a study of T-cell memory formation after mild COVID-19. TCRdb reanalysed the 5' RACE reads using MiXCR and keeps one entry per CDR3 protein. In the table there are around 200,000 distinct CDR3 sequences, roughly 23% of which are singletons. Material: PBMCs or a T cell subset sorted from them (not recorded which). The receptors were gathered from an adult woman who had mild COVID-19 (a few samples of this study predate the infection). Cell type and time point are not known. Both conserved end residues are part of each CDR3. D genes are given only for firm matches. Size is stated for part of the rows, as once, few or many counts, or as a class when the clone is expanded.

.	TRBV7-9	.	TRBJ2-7	TGTGCCAGCAGCTACCCTACAGGGGAGGGCTACGAGCAGTACTTC	CASSYPTGEGYEQYF
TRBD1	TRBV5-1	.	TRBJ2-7	TGCGCCAGCAGCCCGGACAGGGGGAGGATGATAGCGGCGGGGCAGTACTTC	CASSPDRGRMIAAGQYF
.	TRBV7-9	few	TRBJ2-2	TGTGCCAGCAGCTTAGGACTAGTGGAGGCCGGGGAGCTGTTTTTT	CASSLGLVEAGELFF
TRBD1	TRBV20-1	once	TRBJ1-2	TGCAGTGCTAGGGGACAGGGGGCCTGGTATGGCTACACCTTC	CSARGQGAWYGYTF
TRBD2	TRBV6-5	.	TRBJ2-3	TGTGCCAGCAGTTACTCTAGCGGGAAGGCAGATACGCAGTATTTT	CASSYSSGKADTQYF
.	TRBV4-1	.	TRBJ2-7	TGCGCCAGCAGCGTTACCGAGTTTTCCGGGGGCCGAGCTGGGGAGTACTTC	CASSVTEFSGGRAGEYF
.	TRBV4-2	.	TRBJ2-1	TGTGCCAGCAGCATGGGCGGACCAGACCTCAATGAGCAGTTCTTC	CASSMGGPDLNEQFF
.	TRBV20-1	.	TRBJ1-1	TGCAGTGCTAGTAGTTTTGTTAGGAACACTGAAGCTTTCTTT	CSASSFVRNTEAFF
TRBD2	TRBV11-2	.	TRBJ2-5	TGTGCCAGCAGCTTAGTTCTAGCGGGGGACCAAGAGACCCAGTACTTC	CASSLVLAGDQETQYF
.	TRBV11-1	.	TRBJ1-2	TGTGCCAGCAGCTCCGGCGAGGGGGTCGAGGGCTACACCTTC	CASSSGEGVEGYTF
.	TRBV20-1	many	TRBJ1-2	TGCAGTGCTAGAGATATTCGATCAGGGATTTCTAACTATGGCTACACCTTC	CSARDIRSGISNYGYTF
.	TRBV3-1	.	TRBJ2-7	TGTGCCAGCAGCCAAGAGGGCCTCTACGAGCAGTACTTC	CASSQEGLYEQYF
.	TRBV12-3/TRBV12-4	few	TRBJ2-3	TGTGCCAGCCCCCCCCCGGGGTCAGATACGCAGTATTTT	CASPPPGSDTQYF
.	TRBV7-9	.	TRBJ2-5	TGTGCCAGCAGCGCCCCGAGACATTGGCAAGAGACCCAGTACTTC	CASSAPRHWQETQYF
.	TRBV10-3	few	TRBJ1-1	TGTGCCATCAGTGAGGGGGGAGGCACTGAAGCTTTCTTT	CAISEGGGTEAFF
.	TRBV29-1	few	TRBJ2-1	TGCAGCGTTATTCGGGACTCACTAAATGAGCAGTTCTTC	CSVIRDSLNEQFF
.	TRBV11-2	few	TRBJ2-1	TGTGCCAGCAGCCAAAACAATGAGCAGTTCTTC	CASSQNNEQFF
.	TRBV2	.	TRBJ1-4	TGTGCCTCCGGTAGGCAGGAAAATGAAAAACTGTTTTTT	CASGRQENEKLFF
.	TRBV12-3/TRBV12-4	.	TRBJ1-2	TGTGCCACCGCGGACGGCGGCTATGGCTACACCTTC	CATADGGYGYTF
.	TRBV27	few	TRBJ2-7	TGTGCCAGCAGTTTATTGCGGGATACGCTCTACGAGCAGTACTTC	CASSLLRDTLYEQYF
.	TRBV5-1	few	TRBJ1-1	TGCGCCAGCAGCTTGGCTTTTACGGGGCAGCTAAACACTGAAGCTTTCTTT	CASSLAFTGQLNTEAFF
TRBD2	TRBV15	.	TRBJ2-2	TGTGCCACCAGCAGAAGGAGGGGAGGGCGTACCGGGGAGCTGTTTTTT	CATSRRRGGRTGELFF
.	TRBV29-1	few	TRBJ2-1	TGCAGCGTTGAAGATCATGGGGGAGGTGAGCAGTTCTTC	CSVEDHGGGEQFF
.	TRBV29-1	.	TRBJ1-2	TGCAGCGTTGAAGTTGCAGGGGATGGCTACACCTTC	CSVEVAGDGYTF
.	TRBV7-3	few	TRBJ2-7	TGTGCCAGAACCCCTCAAGCAGAGAGCTCCTACGAGCAGTACTTC	CARTPQAESSYEQYF
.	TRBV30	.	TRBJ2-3	TGTGCCTGGAGATTTGGCCGAACCCGCACAGATACGCAGTATTTT	CAWRFGRTRTDTQYF
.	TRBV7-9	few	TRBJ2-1	TGTGCCAGCACGTCGGTTGAGCAGTTCTTC	CASTSVEQFF
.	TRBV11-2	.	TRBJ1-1	TGTGCCAGCAGCTTAGTAGACGCCTACACTGAAGCTTTCTTT	CASSLVDAYTEAFF
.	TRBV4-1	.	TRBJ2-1	TGCGCCAGCAGCCCGTTGGGGCCTTACAATGAGCAGTTCTTC	CASSPLGPYNEQFF
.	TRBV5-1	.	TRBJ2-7	TGCGCCAGCAGCTTTCGGACGGGTTCCTACGAGCAGTACTTC	CASSFRTGSYEQYF
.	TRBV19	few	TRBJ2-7	TGTGCCAGTAGTATCGGTTCGTTAGGGGAGCAGTACTTC	CASSIGSLGEQYF
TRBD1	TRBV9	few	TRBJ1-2	TGCGCATCCGGGACAGGGGGCAACTATGGCTACACCTTC	CASGTGGNYGYTF
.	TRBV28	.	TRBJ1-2	TGTGCCAGCAGTACCGGTATAGGGTCTTATTATGGCTACACCTTC	CASSTGIGSYYGYTF
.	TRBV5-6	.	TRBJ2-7	TGTGCCAGCAGCTTTCCCACCAGCACCAGCCGTGAGCAGTACTTC	CASSFPTSTSREQYF
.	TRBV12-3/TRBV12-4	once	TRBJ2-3	TGTGCCAGCCGTTTAGGGCCAGATACGCAGTATTTT	CASRLGPDTQYF
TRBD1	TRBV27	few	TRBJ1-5	TGTGCCAGCAGTTTTACAGGGGATAGCAATCAGCCCCAGCATTTT	CASSFTGDSNQPQHF
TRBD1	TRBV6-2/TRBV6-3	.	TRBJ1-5	TGTGCCAGCCGACAGGGTGGGAATCAGCCCCAGCATTTT	CASRQGGNQPQHF
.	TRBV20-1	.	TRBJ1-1	TGCAGTGCTCCTCGACAGAACACTGAAGCTTTCTTT	CSAPRQNTEAFF
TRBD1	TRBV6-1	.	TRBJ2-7	TGTGCCAGCAGTGAAGGCTGGGACAGGGCTGGCTTC	CASSEGWDRAGF
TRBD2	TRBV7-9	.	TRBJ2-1	TGTGCCAGCAGCTTAGGGGGACTAGCGGGAGGGCCCCCCTACAATGAGCAGTTCTTC	CASSLGGLAGGPPYNEQFF
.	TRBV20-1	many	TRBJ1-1	TGCAGTGCTAGAGGGTCCTTGCGGACCGCCGAAGGCACTGAAGCTTTCTTT	CSARGSLRTAEGTEAFF
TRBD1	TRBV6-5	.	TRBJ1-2	TGTGCCAGCAGTCCCCGACAGGGTCACGTCGGCTACACCTTC	CASSPRQGHVGYTF
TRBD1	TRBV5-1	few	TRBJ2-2	TGCGCCAGCAGCCCACCTCGGACAGGGATGGACACCGGGGAGCTGTTTTTT	CASSPPRTGMDTGELFF
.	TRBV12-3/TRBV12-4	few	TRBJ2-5	TGTGCCAGCAGTCCGGGATACGTCGCAGGAGAGACCCAGTACTTC	CASSPGYVAGETQYF
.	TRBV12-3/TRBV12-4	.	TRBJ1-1	TGTGCCAGCAGTTCTTCCTCGGTGAGCCAGGGTACCGAAGCTTTCTTT	CASSSSSVSQGTEAFF
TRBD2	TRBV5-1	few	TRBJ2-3	TGCGCCAGCAGCTTGGATAGCGGGAGTAGAGATACGCAGTATTTT	CASSLDSGSRDTQYF
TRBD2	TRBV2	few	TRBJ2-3	TGTGCCAGCAGTTATAGACTAGCGGGAGCACCAGATACGCAGTATTTT	CASSYRLAGAPDTQYF
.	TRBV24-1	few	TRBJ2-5	TGTGCCACCAGTGATTCCCCAGGGTTGGAGACCCAGTACTTC	CATSDSPGLETQYF
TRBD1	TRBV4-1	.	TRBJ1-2	TGCGCCAGCAGCCAGGAAGAACAGGGGGTTTATGGCTACACCTTC	CASSQEEQGVYGYTF
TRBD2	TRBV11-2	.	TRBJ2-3	TGTGCCAGCAGCTTAGGCAGACTAGCGGGGACCACAGATACGCAGTATTTT	CASSLGRLAGTTDTQYF
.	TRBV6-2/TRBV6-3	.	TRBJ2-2	TGTGCCACCCGGACGGACCGTGGGACCGGGGAGCTGTTTTTT	CATRTDRGTGELFF
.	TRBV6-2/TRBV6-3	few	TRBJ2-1	TGTGCCAGCAGTCCCCTAGACCGGGACGATAATGAGCAGTTCTTC	CASSPLDRDDNEQFF
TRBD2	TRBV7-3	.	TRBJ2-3	TGTGCCAGCAGCCGGACTAGCTGGACAGATACGCAGTATTTT	CASSRTSWTDTQYF
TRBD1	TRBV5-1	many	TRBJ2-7	TGTGCCAGCAGCCTAGGGACAGGGGCCTACGAGCAGTACTTC	CASSLGTGAYEQYF
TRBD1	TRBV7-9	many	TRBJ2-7	TGTGCCAGCAGCCCTACTGACAGGGGTCCTTACGAGCAGTACTTC	CASSPTDRGPYEQYF